What follows is one TCR beta chain and its context. As originally analysed: Estimation of nucleated cell counts relied on the amplification of reference gene primers. Clones were sequenced by immunoSEQ multiplex PCR, and TCRdb holds only the in-frame ones, with some missing. D and trimming come from the DNA, and the V and J calls and clone size come from that table. Among over 150,000 clones listed, approximately 79% were seen once. The germline V gene has CDR1 SNHLY and CDR2 FYNNEI. The CDR3 contains 14 residues. V lost 3 bases to trimming and J lost 2 bases, with 11 bases between them. The source of the sample is a study of blood T cell repertoires in COVID-19. At the level of the study: Material from acute and convalescent COVID-19 was sourced from the United States, Italy and Spain. T cells, B-cell-depleted T cells, or PBMCs supplied cDNA or gDNA.

The rearrangement links TRBV2 to TRBJ2-7; TRBD2 might be the D (6 bases). This clonotype was obtained from a woman in her fifties or sixties with acute or convalescent COVID-19. Source material: peripheral blood. The CDR3 loop is CASSEMLAPYEQYF. DNA of the CDR3: TGTGCCAGCAGTGAGATGCTAGCGCCCTACGAGCAGTACTTC.